This record concerns one T cell receptor beta chain sequence. The antigen is undetermined. The sample belongs to a study of post-analysis software for immune sequencing data. Findings of the study overall: Controls had lower frequencies than patients of about five TRBV segments, which included TRBV5-6, TRBV5-1 and TRBV20-1.

V lost 4 bases and J lost 11; bases outside the gene matches: 14. CDR1 is MDHEN, CDR2 SYDVKM, per germline. This CDR3 is built from 15 residues. Each TCR beta cDNA library carried unique molecular identifiers. From the PCR reads, TCRdb called clonotypes with MiXCR, one entry per CDR3 protein. This table holds about 500,000 distinct CDR3 sequences, under 55% found once. Sequencing was done on a sample of blood. The chain carries TRBV28 and TRBJ2-5, with 9 positions matching TRBD1. The source of this sequence is a girl aged 10 to 17 with multiple sclerosis. The CDR3 spells CASSSTGGMDTGQYF. DNA for the CDR3: TGTGCCAGCAGTTCCACAGGGGGCATGGACACGGGACAGTACTTC.